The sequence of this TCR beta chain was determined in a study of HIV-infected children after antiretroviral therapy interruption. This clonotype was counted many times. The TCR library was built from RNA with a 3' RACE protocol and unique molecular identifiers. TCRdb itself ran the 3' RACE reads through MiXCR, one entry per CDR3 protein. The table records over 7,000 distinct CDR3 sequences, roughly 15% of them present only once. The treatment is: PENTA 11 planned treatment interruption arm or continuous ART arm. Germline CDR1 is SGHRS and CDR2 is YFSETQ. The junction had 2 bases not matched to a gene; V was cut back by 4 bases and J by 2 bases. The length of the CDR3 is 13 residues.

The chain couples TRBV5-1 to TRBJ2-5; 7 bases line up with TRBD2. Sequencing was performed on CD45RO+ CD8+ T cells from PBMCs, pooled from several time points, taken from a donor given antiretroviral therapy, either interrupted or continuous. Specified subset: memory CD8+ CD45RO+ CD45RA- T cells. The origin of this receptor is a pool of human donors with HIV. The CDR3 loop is CASSKGLQETQYF. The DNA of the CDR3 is TGCGCCAGCAGCAAGGGACTACAAGAGACCCAGTACTTC.